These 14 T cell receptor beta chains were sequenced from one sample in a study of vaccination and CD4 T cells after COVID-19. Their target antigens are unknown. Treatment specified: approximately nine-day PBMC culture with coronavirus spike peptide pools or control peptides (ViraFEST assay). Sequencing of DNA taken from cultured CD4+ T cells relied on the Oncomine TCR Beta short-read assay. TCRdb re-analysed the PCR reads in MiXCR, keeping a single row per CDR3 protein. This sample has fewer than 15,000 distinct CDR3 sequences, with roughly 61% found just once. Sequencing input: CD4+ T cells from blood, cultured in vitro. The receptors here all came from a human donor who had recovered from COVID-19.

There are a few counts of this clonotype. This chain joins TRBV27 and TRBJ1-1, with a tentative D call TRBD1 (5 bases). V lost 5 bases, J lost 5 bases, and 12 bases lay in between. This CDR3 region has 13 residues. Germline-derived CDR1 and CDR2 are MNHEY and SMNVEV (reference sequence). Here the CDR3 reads CASSPDWGTEAFF. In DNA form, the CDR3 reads TGTGCCAGCAGTCCCGATTGGGGGACTGAAGCTTTCTTT.

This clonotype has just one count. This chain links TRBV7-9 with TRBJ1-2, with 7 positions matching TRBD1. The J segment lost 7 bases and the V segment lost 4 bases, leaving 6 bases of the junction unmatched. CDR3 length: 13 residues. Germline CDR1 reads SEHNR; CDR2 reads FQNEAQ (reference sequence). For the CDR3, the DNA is TGTGCCAGCAGCTCCGACAGGGTTTTTGGCTACACCTTC. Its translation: CASSSDRVFGYTF.

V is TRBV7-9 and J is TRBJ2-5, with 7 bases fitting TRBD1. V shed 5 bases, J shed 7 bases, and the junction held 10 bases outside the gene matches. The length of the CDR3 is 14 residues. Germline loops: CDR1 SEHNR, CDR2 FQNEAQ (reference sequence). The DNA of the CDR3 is TGTGCCAGCAGCCCCCCGGGACAGTCCAGGACCCAGTACTTC. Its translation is CASSPPGQSRTQYF.

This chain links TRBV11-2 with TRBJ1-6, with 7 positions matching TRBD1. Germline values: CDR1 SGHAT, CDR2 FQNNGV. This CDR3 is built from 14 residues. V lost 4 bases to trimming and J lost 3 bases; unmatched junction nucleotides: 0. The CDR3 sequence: CASSWDSYNSPLHF. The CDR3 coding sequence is TGTGCCAGCAGCTGGGACAGCTATAATTCACCCCTCCACTTT.

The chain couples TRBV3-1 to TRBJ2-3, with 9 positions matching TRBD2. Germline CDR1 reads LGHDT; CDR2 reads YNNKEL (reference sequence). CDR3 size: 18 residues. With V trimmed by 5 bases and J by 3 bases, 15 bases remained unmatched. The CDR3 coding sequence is TGTGCCAGCAGCACGGCTTATATAGCGGGAGCGGGGACAGATACGCAGTATTTT. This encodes CASSTAYIAGAGTDTQYF.

In DNA form, the CDR3 reads TGTGCCAGCAGTTTTAATGGTTGGGACGGCGAATCTTATGGCTACACCTTC. Translated, it gives CASSFNGWDGESYGYTF. The rearrangement joins TRBV12-3 or TRBV12-4 to TRBJ1-2; D possibly corresponds to TRBD1 (5 bases). With 3 bases removed from V and 5 bases from J, the gap between germline ends came to 22 bases. CDR3 length: 17 residues.

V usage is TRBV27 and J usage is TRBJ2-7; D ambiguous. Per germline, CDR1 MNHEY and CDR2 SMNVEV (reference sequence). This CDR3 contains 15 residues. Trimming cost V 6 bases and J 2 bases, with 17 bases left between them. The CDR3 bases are TGTGCCAGCAGCCCTAAGTTCGGTGTAACCTACGAGCAGTACTTC. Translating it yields CASSPKFGVTYEQYF.

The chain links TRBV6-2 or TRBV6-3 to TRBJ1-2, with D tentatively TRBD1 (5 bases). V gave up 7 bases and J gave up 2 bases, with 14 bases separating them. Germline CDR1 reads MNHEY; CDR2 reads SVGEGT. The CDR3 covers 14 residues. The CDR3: CASNTRTGNYGYTF. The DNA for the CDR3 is TGTGCCAGCAACACCAGAACAGGAAACTATGGCTACACCTTC.

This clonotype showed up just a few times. For the CDR3, the DNA is TGTGCCAGCAGCCTTAGCTGGGGGCCGGTTCAGCCCCAGCATTTT. Its protein product is CASSLSWGPVQPQHF. V usage is TRBV7-9 and J usage is TRBJ1-5; a possible D gene is TRBD1 (6 bases). The CDR3 length is 15 residues. The germline V gene has CDR1 SEHNR and CDR2 FQNEAQ (reference sequence). The V and J ends lost 5 bases and 6 bases respectively, with 17 bases between them.

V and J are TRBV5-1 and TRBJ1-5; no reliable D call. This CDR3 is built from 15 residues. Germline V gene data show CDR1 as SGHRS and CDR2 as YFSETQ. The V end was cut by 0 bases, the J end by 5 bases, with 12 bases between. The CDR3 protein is CASSLVAGEHQPQHF. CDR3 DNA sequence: TGCGCCAGCAGCTTGGTGGCAGGCGAGCATCAGCCCCAGCATTTT. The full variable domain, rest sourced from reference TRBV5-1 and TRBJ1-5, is KAGVTQTPRYLIKTRGQQVTLSCSPISGHRSVSWYQQTPGQGLQFLFEYFSETQRNKGNFPGRFSGRQFSNSRSEMNVSTLELGDSALYLCASSLVAGEHQPQHFGDGTRLSIL.

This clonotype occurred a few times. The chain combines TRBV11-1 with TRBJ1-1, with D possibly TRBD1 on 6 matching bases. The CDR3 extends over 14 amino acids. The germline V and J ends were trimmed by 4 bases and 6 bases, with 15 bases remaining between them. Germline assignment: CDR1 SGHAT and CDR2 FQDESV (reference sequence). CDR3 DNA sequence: TGTGCCAGCAGCTCCCGGACAGTCAACCCTGAAGCTTTCTTT. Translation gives CASSSRTVNPEAFF.

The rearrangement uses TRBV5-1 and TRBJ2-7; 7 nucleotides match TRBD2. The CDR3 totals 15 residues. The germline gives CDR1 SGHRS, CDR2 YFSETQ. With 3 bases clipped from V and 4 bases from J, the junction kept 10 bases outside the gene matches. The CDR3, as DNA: TGCGCCAGCAGCTCCTCGGGCGGGAGAGGTTACGAGCAGTACTTC. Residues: CASSSSGGRGYEQYF. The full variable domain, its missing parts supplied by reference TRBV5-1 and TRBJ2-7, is KAGVTQTPRYLIKTRGQQVTLSCSPISGHRSVSWYQQTPGQGLQFLFEYFSETQRNKGNFPGRFSGRQFSNSRSEMNVSTLELGDSALYLCASSSSGGRGYEQYFGPGTRLTVT.

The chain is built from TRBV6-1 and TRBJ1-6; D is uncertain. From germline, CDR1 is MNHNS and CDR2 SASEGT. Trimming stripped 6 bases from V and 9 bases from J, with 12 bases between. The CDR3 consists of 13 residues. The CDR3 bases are TGTGCCAGCAGGCCCCGGGGTGGTTCACCCCTCCACTTT. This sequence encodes CASRPRGGSPLHF.

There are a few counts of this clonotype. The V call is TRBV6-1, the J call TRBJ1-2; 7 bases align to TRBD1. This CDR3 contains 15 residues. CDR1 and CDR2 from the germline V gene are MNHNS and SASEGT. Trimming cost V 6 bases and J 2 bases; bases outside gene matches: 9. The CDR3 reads CASSPLGQMNYGYTF. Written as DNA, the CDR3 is TGTGCCAGCAGCCCCCTGGGACAGATGAACTATGGCTACACCTTC.